The clone carrying this T cell receptor beta chain was seen at least ten times. This specimen comes from a study of identical twins. TCRdb recomputed calls from the 5' RACE reads with MiXCR, one row per CDR3 protein. Of approximately 680,000 distinct CDR3 sequences listed, about 7.6% are singletons. Trimming took 6 bases from V and 7 from J, leaving 18 bases between them. This CDR3 contains 15 residues. Germline lookup yields CDR1 MNHNS and CDR2 SASEGT. The sample also formed part of further work on yellow fever vaccine responses in identical twins.

This clonotype was obtained from a woman between 18 and 29 years old in good health. The source material was PBMCs. The rearrangement joins TRBV6-1 to TRBJ2-2; D may be TRBD1 or TRBD2 (5 bases each). CDR3 coding DNA: TGTGCCAGCAGCCTTTCCGGGACGGGTAACGGGGAGCTGTTTTTT. This gives the protein CASSLSGTGNGELFF.